The present entry profiles one T cell receptor beta chain with its context. This clone's antigen is unknown. No base qualities exist here, and no much larger clone lies one base off it. Preparation of the library involved the immunoSEQ multiplex PCR assay. A mixture of 60 forward primers for TCR Vbeta segments and 13 reverse primers for TCR Jbeta segments was used in the multiplex PCR. A multiplex PCR assay on genomic DNA amplified the CDR3 region of rearranged TCR beta genes. The Illumina HiSeq System was used to sequence the amplified TCR beta libraries as 87-base-pair reads. As for the original processing: A later analysis tallied 75 million to 95 million unique TCR beta chains across the 550 to 850 repertoires, and approximately 11 million of those chains were shared by two or more donors. Raw reads were error-corrected and collapsed into unique sequences by a nearest-neighbor algorithm in which closely related sequences were merged to remove PCR and sequencing errors. To assign V, D and J gene segments, CDR3 sequences were aligned to IMGT reference sequences. For a sequence to be retained, at least a six-nucleotide match to both a V gene segment and a J gene segment was required. A rearrangement counted as productive if the CDR3 had no stop codons and remained in frame with V and J, and every other rearrangement counted as non-productive. Following IMGT convention, CDR3 was defined as the stretch from the second conserved V-encoded cysteine up to the conserved J-encoded phenylalanine. Sequences without an unambiguous match to a single V gene segment were excluded from the earlier analysis of approximately 560 of the donors. An earlier analysis of approximately 590 of the donors called V segments functional above 56.7% productive rearrangements and segregating when the between-donor standard deviation exceeded 5%. A statistical classification framework was built to diagnose cytomegalovirus status from the catalog of TCR beta chain sequences. In a later analysis, V and J genes were assigned by comparing TCR nucleotide sequences against IMGT/GENE-DB human TR gene sequences. A later analysis assigned CDR3 sequences and most-parsimonious VDJ recombination scenarios with the TCRdist pipeline. In a later analysis, each TCR beta chain was defined by its CDR3 amino acid sequence together with its V-gene family, and reads lacking a unique V-gene family were excluded. In a later analysis, around 650 highly shared, low-generation-probability nucleotide sequences were removed to address suspected cross-contamination and a sequencing artifact. A later analysis calculated a clonal expansion index for each public chain from normalized within-repertoire ranks of inferred template counts. In a later analysis, generation probabilities were computed with a VDJ recombination model fitted to out-of-frame rearrangements, and the resulting probabilities were checked against IGoR. In a later analysis, TCR-TCR, TCR-HLA and TCR-CMV co-occurrence was scored with hypergeometric tests, and a repertoire-size bias correction was applied to TCR pairs. In a later analysis, false discovery rates were estimated by permuting HLA or CMV assignments 20 times. In a later analysis, co-occurring TCRs were grouped using DBSCAN, with TCRdist sequence similarity added in when clustering inside HLA-allele-positive subsets. Repertoires with fewer than 30,000 or more than 120,000 public chains, plus five repertoires with anomalous nucleotide sharing, were excluded from co-occurrence clustering. This is the immuneACCESS table as TCRdb keeps it, with only in-frame sequences that have V and J called. A part of the clones is gone; compared with another copy, unresolved V genes explain less than half, and the rest is unexplained. V, J and clone size were drawn from that table, and D and trimming were deduced from the DNA. Counted in this sample were roughly 150,000 clones; nearly 80% of them appeared once. The top ten clones comprise 2.2% of the sample.

The data were obtained in a study of cytomegalovirus exposure and HLA in healthy donors (dated 2017 in TCRdb). General notes on the study: An earlier analysis of some 600 of the donors reported under 300 Gb of sequence data and 117 million unique TCR beta sequences obtained from 180 million or so T cells. Roughly 290 gigabases of sequencing data and around 85 million unique TCR sequences made up an early release that covered approximately 620 HLA-typed donors. The genetic ancestry cluster associated with self-reported Caucasian donors included about four fifths of the roughly 380 genotyped donors. The study was designed to test whether signatures of past pathogen exposure could be identified by cataloging public T cell receptors. Using immunosequencing, the study profiled T cell repertoires from 666 subjects and related those repertoires to cytomegalovirus serostatus. Along with the approximately 650-subject first cohort, a separate validation cohort of over a hundred different subjects was used. To predict cytomegalovirus infection status, the study combined high-throughput TCR immunosequencing, statistical association of individual TCRs with disease status, and machine learning. A later analysis re-analyzed previously published TCR beta repertoires from about 730 donors and added high-resolution HLA genotyping to study TCR occurrence patterns. In the later analysis, no new phenotypic data were used to find candidate immune exposures; instead, reliance was placed on TCR beta sequences and their occurrence across donors. An earlier analysis of several hundred of the donors applied high-throughput TCR beta sequencing to assess whether each TCR beta V gene segment acted as functional or pseudogenic. Donor age, sex, ethnicity and CMV serostatus were collected together with the repertoire data. Genome-wide SNP genotypes for about 65% of the 666 donors were used in a later genetic analysis, which treated that subset as a discovery cohort. All discovery cohort repertoires had been generated using a single sequencing platform. Class I and class II HLA loci were covered by the typing at four-digit resolution. The number of typed donors differed by locus: roughly 629-640 for A, B, C, DRB1 and DQB1; some 500 for DQA1; 600 to 610 for DPA1; and 400 to 480 for DPB1. Because of strong linkage in the cohort, roughly five DR-DQ haplotypes were treated as single units for association and clustering. Among around 400 genotyped donors of the cohort, an average of 235,054 unique TCR beta nucleotide sequences were sequenced per donor, around a sixth of them non-productive. Study-wide findings and limitations: A later genetic analysis associated a missense DCLRE1C variant with V-gene and J-gene trimming of TCR beta chains, and an independent cohort replicated the association. A later analysis associated about 17,000 TCR beta sequences with specific HLA alleles at a false discovery rate of 0.05. The presence/absence analyses assumed that sequencing depth was roughly uniform across donors, and that assumption may not be true. Most CMV-associated TCR beta chains appeared to be HLA-restricted in a later analysis, and the HLA associations seemed to be driven largely by CMV exposure. In both the original and validation cohorts, the classifier was reported to diagnose cytomegalovirus status with high specificity and sensitivity. In vitro tests confirmed that a few of the cytomegalovirus-associated TCR beta chains recognize cytomegalovirus antigens. The authors suggested that the approach could potentially be generalized to other disease states and immunological phenotypes. Because HLA typing was unavailable for some donors at each locus, only the typed subset was used in association tests. In a later analysis, TCR association rates were found to vary across HLA loci, with the most associated TCRs seen for DRB1 alleles and the fewest for HLA-C alleles. According to a later genetic analysis, donors in an Asian-associated ancestry cluster had fewer N-insertions in productive TCRs than the approximately 650-donor mean. Only TCR beta chains were sequenced in this cohort, and the absence of alpha or paired-chain data limited detectable features. While some public TCRs were present in many individuals, most TCR sequences turned up only very rarely across donors. A cluster of highly shared sequence variants was judged likely to represent a technical artifact of the sequencing pipeline. Assigning TCR associations to individual alleles was difficult when HLA alleles, especially DR and DQ, strongly co-occurred. In an earlier analysis of some 540 of the donors, most TCR beta V segments appeared in productive rearrangements about 87% or about 30% of the time, broadly matching IMGT annotations. The 87-base-pair reads could not distinguish some IMGT-functional V segments, including TRBV6-2 and TRBV6-3, so those segments were excluded. In a later analysis, several top co-occurrence clusters were reported to appear linked to parvovirus B19, influenza, CMV and Epstein-Barr virus. A later analysis found that HLA-associated TCR beta chains were more clonally expanded and had lower generation probabilities than equally common non-associated chains. A total of about 150 TCR beta chains were listed by the study as associated with cytomegalovirus. Immune exposure information for the cohort was limited to CMV serostatus. Correlated functional status among segregating V segments might reflect linkage disequilibrium, but an unknown experimental factor could not be ruled out. The earlier analysis of approximately 560 of the donors excluded around 17 rarely observed V segments, including chromosome 9 orphons, because counts were too low. A further reported finding was that TCR beta sequences accurately predicted the HLA-A and HLA-B alleles for most subjects in the first cohort.

The cohort comprised 666 healthy bone marrow donors. All cohort members were sampled while nominally healthy, although unrecorded immune exposures were likely present. The donor was CMV seronegative and was included in the group of 352 seronegative cohort members. Each donor provided a peripheral blood sample, and peripheral blood mononuclear cells were used for TCR beta sequencing. Genomic DNA extraction from the blood cell samples was performed with the Qiagen DNeasy Blood Extraction Kit. Sequences SGHDT (CDR1) and YYEEEE (CDR2) are obtained from the germline V gene. V gives up 4 bases and J gives up 4 bases, and the segment between their germline ends measures 14 bases. The CDR3 runs 14 residues from the cysteine to the phenylalanine. This entry keeps only the CDR3 DNA: 42 bases, framed from base 1.

Sequenced input: PBMCs. The sequence came from a man aged 30-40 years in good health and CMV-seronegative. The chain is encoded by TRBV5-6 joined to TRBJ1-1; TRBD1 is possibly the D segment (6 matching bases). The DNA sequence reads TGTGCCAGCAGCACAGGGCCGTCGAGCACTGAAGCTTTCTTT. The resulting protein is CASSTGPSSTEAFF. Supplemented by the reference TRBV5-6 and TRBJ1-1 proteins around the CDR3, the complete variable domain is DAGVTQSPTHLIKTRGQQVTLRCSPKSGHDTVSWYQQALGQGPQFIFQYYEEEERQRGNFPDRFSGHQFPNYSSELNVNALLLGDSALYLCASSTGPSSTEAFFGQGTRLTVV.